This TCR beta chain was identified in a study of T cells in Graves' hyperthyroidism and ophthalmopathy. Amplification yielded TCR beta CDR3 regions, with RNA transcripts as the source. The HTBI primer set drove a first-round RT-PCR of the TCR CDR3. TCRdb called the multiplex PCR reads again in MiXCR, with one record for every CDR3 protein. The sample lists approximately 510,000 distinct CDR3 sequences, less than 25% occurring once. The sample comprised blood. The origin of this receptor is a man between 18 and 29 years old with Graves' hyperthyroidism.

The CDR3 loop reads CASSDSGAGSYEQYF. The CDR3 nucleotides are TGTGCCAGCAGTGACTCGGGGGCTGGTTCCTACGAGCAGTACTTC. The V gene is TRBV6-4, the J gene TRBJ2-7; D might be TRBD1 (6 bases). Germline assignment: CDR1 MRHNA and CDR2 SNTAGT. The CDR3 extends over 15 amino acids. Between the trimmed V and J ends, which lost 0 bases and 1 base, there was a span of 10 bases.